This T cell receptor (beta chain) was recovered during a study of cytomegalovirus exposure and HLA in healthy donors. A multiplex PCR was run with 60 Vbeta primers and 13 Jbeta primers. Some clones are missing from TCRdb's copy, which holds only in-frame ones; the method was immunoSEQ multiplex PCR. The data hold 120,000 or so clones, with roughly 69% observed a single time. This CDR3 comprises 16 residues. Germline V gene sequence: CDR1 SGHRS, CDR2 YFSETQ. V lost 0 bases, J lost 9 bases, and 16 bases lay in between. Study outcomes and limitations: Some V segments (TRBV6-2 and TRBV6-3 among them) were excluded as indistinguishable. Later analysis suggested most CMV-associated TCR beta chains were HLA-restricted. Upon later analysis, TCR association rates were observed to vary by HLA locus, being highest for DRB1 and lowest for HLA-C. Analyses of presence/absence relied on an assumption of roughly uniform sequencing depth across donors.

With regard to this clone: Its antigen is not identified.

V gene TRBV5-1 combines with J gene TRBJ1-6, with D tentatively TRBD1 (5 bases). This TCR derives from a middle-aged woman in good health and CMV-seropositive. Sequencing was done on a sample of PBMCs. CDR3 nucleotides: TGCGCCAGCAGCTTGGGGGTTCAAACCGGGGGTTCACCCCTCCACTTT. This codes for CASSLGVQTGGSPLHF.